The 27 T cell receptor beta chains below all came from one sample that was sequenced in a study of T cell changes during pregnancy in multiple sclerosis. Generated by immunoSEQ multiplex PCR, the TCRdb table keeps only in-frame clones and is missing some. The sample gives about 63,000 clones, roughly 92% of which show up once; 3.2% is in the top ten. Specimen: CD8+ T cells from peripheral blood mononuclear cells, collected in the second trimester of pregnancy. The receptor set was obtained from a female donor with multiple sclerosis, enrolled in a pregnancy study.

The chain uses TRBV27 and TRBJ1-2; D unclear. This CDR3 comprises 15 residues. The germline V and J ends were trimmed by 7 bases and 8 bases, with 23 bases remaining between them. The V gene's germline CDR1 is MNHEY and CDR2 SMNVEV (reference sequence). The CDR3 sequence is CASTSFTASPRGYTF. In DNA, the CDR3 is TGTGCCAGCACTTCGTTTACCGCGTCGCCGAGAGGCTACACCTTC.

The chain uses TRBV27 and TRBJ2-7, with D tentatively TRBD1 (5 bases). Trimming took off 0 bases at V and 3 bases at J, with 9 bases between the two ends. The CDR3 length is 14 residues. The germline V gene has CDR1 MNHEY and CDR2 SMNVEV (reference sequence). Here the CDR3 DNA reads TGTGCCAGCAGTTTATCCAGGGTTGGCTACGAGCAGTACTTC. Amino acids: CASSLSRVGYEQYF.

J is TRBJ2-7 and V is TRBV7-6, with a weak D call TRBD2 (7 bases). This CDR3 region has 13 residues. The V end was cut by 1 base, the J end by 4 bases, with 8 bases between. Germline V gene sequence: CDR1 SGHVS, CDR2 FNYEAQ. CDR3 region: CASSLEGGYEQYF. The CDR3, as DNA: TGTGCCAGCAGCTTAGAGGGGGGGTACGAGCAGTACTTC.

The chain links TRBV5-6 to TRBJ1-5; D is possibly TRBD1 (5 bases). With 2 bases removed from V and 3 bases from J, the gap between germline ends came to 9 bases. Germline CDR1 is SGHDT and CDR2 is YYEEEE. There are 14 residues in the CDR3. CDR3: CASSLQQVNQPQHF. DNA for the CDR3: TGTGCCAGCAGCTTACAACAGGTCAATCAGCCCCAGCATTTT.

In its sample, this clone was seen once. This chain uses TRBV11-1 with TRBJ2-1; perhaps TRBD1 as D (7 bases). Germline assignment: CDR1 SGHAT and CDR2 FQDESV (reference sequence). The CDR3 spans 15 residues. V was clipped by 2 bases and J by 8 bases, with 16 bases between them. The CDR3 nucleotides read TGTGCCAGCAGCTTACGACAGGGAGGACGGGATGAGCAGTTCTTC. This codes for CASSLRQGGRDEQFF.

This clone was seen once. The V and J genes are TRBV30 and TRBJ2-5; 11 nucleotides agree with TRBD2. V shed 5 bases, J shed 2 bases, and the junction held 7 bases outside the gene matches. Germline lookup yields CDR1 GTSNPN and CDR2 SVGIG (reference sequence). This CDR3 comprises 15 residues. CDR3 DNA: TGTGCCTGGGATGGGACTAGCGGACCTCAAGAGACCCAGTACTTC. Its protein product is CAWDGTSGPQETQYF.

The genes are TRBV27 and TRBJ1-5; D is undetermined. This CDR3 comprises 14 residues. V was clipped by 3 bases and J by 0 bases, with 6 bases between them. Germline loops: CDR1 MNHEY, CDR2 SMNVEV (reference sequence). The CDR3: CASSLAGSNQPQHF. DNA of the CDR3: TGTGCCAGCAGTTTGGCTGGTAGCAATCAGCCCCAGCATTTT.

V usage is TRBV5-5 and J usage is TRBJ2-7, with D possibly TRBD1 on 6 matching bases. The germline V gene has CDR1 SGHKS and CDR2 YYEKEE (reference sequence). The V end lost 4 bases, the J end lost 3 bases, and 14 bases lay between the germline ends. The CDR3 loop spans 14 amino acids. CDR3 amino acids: CASSLGAGGYEQYF. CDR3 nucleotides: TGTGCCAGCAGCCTGGGGGCCGGAGGCTACGAGCAGTACTTC.

The DNA for the CDR3 is TGTGCCAGCAGAATTGGACAGGAACCAAGTGAAAAACTGTTTTTT. Translation gives CASRIGQEPSEKLFF. The chain joins TRBV6-5 to TRBJ1-4, with 7 bases that match TRBD1. V lost 6 bases to trimming and J lost 7 bases; unmatched junction nucleotides: 11. The length of the CDR3 is 15 residues. Germline V gene sequence: CDR1 MNHEY, CDR2 SVGAGI.

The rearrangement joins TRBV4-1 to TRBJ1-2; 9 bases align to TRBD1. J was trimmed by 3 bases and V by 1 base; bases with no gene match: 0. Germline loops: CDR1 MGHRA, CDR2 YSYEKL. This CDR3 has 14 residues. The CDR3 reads CASSQGTGDYGYTF. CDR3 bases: TGCGCCAGCAGCCAAGGGACAGGGGACTATGGCTACACCTTC.

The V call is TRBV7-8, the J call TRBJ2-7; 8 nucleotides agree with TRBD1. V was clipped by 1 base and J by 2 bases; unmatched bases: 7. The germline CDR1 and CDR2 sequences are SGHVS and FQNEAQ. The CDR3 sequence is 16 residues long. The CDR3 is CASSLVDNRGAYEQYF. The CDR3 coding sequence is TGTGCCAGCAGCTTAGTGGATAACAGGGGGGCCTACGAGCAGTACTTC.

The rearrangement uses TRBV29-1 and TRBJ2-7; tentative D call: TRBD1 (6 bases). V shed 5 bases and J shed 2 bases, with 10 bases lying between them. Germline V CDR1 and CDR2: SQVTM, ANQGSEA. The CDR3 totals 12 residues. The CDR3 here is CSVYTGPYEQYF. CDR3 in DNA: TGCAGCGTTTATACAGGGCCCTACGAGCAGTACTTC.

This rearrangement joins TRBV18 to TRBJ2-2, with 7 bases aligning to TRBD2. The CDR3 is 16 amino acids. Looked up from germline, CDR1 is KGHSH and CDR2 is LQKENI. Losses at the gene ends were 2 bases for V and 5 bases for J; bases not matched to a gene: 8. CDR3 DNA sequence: TGTGCCAGCTCACCAAACAGGACTAGGGCAACCGGGGAGCTGTTTTTT. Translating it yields CASSPNRTRATGELFF.

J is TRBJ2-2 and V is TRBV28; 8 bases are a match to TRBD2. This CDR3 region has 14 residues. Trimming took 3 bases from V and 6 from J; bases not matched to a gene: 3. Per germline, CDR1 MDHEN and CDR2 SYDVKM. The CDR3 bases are TGTGCCAGCAGTTTTCGGGGGGGCGCCGGGGAGCTGTTTTTT. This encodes CASSFRGGAGELFF.

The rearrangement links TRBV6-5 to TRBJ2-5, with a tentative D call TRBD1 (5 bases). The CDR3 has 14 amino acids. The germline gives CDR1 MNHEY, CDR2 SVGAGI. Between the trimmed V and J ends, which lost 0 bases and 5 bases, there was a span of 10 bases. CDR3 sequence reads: CASSYSGQQETQYF. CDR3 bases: TGTGCCAGCAGTTACTCGGGGCAGCAGGAGACCCAGTACTTC.

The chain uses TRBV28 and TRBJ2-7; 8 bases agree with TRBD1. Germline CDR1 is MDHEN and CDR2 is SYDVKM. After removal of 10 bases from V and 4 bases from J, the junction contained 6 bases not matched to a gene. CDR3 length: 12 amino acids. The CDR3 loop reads CAIGTGGYEQYF. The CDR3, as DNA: TGTGCCATCGGGACAGGTGGGTACGAGCAGTACTTC.

The DNA for the CDR3 is TGTGCCAGCAGTTATCAGGGGGCGGGAGAGCAGTACTTC. This encodes CASSYQGAGEQYF. This chain connects TRBV27 to TRBJ2-7; the match to TRBD1 covers 8 bases. Germline loops: CDR1 MNHEY, CDR2 SMNVEV (reference sequence). This CDR3 spans 13 amino acids. J lost 7 bases, V lost 4 bases, and 6 bases had no gene match.

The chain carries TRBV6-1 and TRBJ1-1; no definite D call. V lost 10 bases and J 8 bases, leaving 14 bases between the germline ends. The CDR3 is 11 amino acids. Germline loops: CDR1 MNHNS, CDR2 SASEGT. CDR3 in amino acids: CATSELGEAFF. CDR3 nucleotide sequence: TGTGCCACATCGGAGCTTGGGGAAGCTTTCTTT.

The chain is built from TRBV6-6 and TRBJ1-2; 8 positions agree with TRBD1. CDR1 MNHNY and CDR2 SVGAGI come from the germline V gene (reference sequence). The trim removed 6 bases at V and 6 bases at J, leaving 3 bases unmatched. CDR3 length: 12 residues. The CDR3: CASRAGGDGYTF. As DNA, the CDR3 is TGTGCCAGCAGAGCAGGGGGCGATGGCTACACCTTC.

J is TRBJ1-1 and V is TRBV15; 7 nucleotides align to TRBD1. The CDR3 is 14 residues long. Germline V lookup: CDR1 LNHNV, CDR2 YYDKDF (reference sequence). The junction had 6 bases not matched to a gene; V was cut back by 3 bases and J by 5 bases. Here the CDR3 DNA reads TGTGCCACCAGCAGTCCGGGACAGAGTACTGAAGCTTTCTTT. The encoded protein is CATSSPGQSTEAFF.

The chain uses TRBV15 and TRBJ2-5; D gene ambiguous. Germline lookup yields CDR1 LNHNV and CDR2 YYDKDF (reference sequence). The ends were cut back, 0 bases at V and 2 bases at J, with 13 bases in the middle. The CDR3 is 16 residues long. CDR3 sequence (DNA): TGTGCCACCAGCAGAGATCAAGGCGGCAGACAAGAGACCCAGTACTTC. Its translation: CATSRDQGGRQETQYF. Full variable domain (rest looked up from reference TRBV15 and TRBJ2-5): DAMVIQNPRYQVTQFGKPVTLSCSQTLNHNVMYWYQQKSSQAPKLLFHYYDKDFNNEADTPDNFQSRRPNTSFCFLDIRSPGLGDTAMYLCATSRDQGGRQETQYFGPGTRLLVL.

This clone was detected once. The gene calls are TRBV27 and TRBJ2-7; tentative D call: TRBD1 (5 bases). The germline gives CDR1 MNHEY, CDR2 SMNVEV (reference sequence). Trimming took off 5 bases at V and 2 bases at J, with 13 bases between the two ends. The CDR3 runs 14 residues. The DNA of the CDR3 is TGTGCCAGCAGTCCCTTTGGGGCCCCCTACGAGCAGTACTTC. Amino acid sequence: CASSPFGAPYEQYF.

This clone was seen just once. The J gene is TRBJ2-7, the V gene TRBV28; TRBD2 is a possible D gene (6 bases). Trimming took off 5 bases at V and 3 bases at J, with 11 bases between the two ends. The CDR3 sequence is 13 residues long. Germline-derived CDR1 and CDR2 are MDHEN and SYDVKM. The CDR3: CASSPSSDYEQYF. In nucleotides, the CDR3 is TGTGCCAGCAGTCCATCTAGCGACTACGAGCAGTACTTC.

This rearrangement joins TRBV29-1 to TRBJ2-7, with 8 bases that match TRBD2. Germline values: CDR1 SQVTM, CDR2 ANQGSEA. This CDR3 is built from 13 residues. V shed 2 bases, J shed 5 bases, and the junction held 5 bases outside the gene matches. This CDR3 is CSVEWTSLHEQYF. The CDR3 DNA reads TGCAGCGTTGAATGGACTAGCTTACACGAGCAGTACTTC.

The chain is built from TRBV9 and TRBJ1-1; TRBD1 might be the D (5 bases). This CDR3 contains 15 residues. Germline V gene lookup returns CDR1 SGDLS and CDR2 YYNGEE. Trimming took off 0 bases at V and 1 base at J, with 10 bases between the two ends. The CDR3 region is CASSVAGGANTEAFF. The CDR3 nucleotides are TGTGCCAGCAGCGTAGCCGGGGGTGCGAACACTGAAGCTTTCTTT.

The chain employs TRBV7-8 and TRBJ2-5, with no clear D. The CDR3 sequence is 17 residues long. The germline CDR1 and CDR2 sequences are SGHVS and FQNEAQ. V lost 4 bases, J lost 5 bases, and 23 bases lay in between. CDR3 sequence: CASSSSPAKSSGETQYF. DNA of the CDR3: TGTGCCAGCAGCTCGAGTCCGGCAAAGAGCTCCGGGGAGACCCAGTACTTC.

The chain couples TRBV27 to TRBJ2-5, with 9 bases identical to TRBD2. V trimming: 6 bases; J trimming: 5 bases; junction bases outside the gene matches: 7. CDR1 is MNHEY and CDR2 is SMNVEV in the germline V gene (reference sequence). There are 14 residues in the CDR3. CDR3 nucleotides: TGTGCCAGCAGAGCGGGACTAGCTGGCGAGACCCAGTACTTC. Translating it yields CASRAGLAGETQYF.